Below, 21 T cell receptor beta chains from the same sample are listed, as sequenced in a study of shared clonotypes between healthy human individuals. Generated by immunoSEQ multiplex PCR, the TCRdb table keeps only in-frame clones and is missing some. Counted here are about 2.1 million clones, over 85% occurring once; the ten biggest clones make up over 1.5%. Naive CD8 cells comprised CD45RO-negative, CCR7-positively selected cells, excluding terminally differentiated effector memory CD45RA+ cells. Sequencing was done on a sample of naive CD8+ T cells from PBMCs. These receptors were collected from a man aged 18 to 30 in good health. Some clones in this sample may be carry-over from other donors' samples.

The chain couples TRBV4-1 to TRBJ2-1; 7 bases match TRBD2. Trimming at V came to 0 bases and at J to 6 bases, leaving 5 bases not matched to a gene. This CDR3 has 15 amino acids. CDR1 is MGHRA and CDR2 is YSYEKL in the germline V gene. CDR3 sequence: CASSQDQGGGNEQFF. In nucleotides, the CDR3 is TGCGCCAGCAGCCAAGATCAAGGCGGGGGCAATGAGCAGTTCTTC.

The CDR3 bases are TGTGCCAGCAGCTTTTCTTGGAGAGGAGTTGAAGCTTTCTTT. Its translation: CASSFSWRGVEAFF. The V and J genes are TRBV7-9 and TRBJ1-1, with D unclear. This CDR3 has 14 residues. From germline, CDR1 is SEHNR and CDR2 FQNEAQ (reference sequence). V lost 3 bases to trimming and J lost 7 bases, with 15 bases between them.

The J gene is TRBJ1-5, the V gene TRBV28; D is ambiguous. The V and J ends lost 3 bases and 4 bases respectively, with 13 bases between them. Germline lookup yields CDR1 MDHEN and CDR2 SYDVKM. This CDR3 contains 15 residues. The CDR3 loop is CASSLPGMKNQPQHF. The CDR3 DNA is TGTGCCAGCAGTTTGCCGGGAATGAAGAATCAGCCCCAGCATTTT.

In this sample, this clone turned up once. This chain uses TRBV5-1 with TRBJ1-1; 11 nucleotides match TRBD1. From germline, CDR1 is SGHRS and CDR2 YFSETQ. The CDR3 is 18 residues long. The V segment lost 0 bases and the J segment 1 base; nucleotides outside the gene matches: 8. The CDR3 loop reads CASSLGGWTGGKNTEAFF. The CDR3 nucleotides read TGCGCCAGCAGCTTGGGAGGGTGGACAGGGGGCAAGAACACTGAAGCTTTCTTT.

The chain has TRBV28 and TRBJ1-2; 9 bases are a match to TRBD1. V shed 3 bases, J shed 6 bases, and the junction held 14 bases outside the gene matches. This CDR3 has 17 amino acids. Germline V gene data show CDR1 as MDHEN and CDR2 as SYDVKM. CDR3 loop: CASSFRDRDYLLNGYTF. The CDR3 bases are TGTGCCAGCAGTTTCCGGGACAGGGACTATCTTTTGAATGGCTACACCTTC.

CDR3 DNA sequence: TGTGCCAGCAGCGTGGGGGGACAGGGAAACTATGGCTACACCTTC. Translated: CASSVGGQGNYGYTF. The chain joins TRBV9 to TRBJ1-2, with TRBD1 matching 9 bases. Germline trimming cut 2 bases from V and 2 bases from J; bases unmatched to any gene: 4. Germline V gene lookup returns CDR1 SGDLS and CDR2 YYNGEE. The length of the CDR3 is 15 residues.

In its sample, this clone was seen a few times. The sample contains more than one DNA sequence encoding this CDR3. This chain links TRBV15 with TRBJ2-1; D is ambiguous. Trimming took 0 bases from V and 5 from J, leaving 5 bases between them. The CDR3 consists of 13 residues. Germline CDR1 reads LNHNV; CDR2 reads YYDKDF (reference sequence). The CDR3 is CATSRDGDNEQFF. As DNA, the CDR3 is TGTGCCACCAGCAGAGATGGTGACAATGAGCAGTTCTTC.

V and J are TRBV28 and TRBJ2-7, with D perhaps TRBD2 (5 bases). Germline V lookup: CDR1 MDHEN, CDR2 SYDVKM. V was shortened by 3 bases and J by 2 bases, with 17 bases between the two germline ends. The CDR3 runs to 16 residues. Here the CDR3 DNA reads TGTGCCAGCAGTTTGAAGTCGGGATATCTCCCCTACGAGCAGTACTTC. Protein: CASSLKSGYLPYEQYF. Looking up the rest from reference TRBV28 and TRBJ2-7 gives the full variable domain: DVKVTQSSRYLVKRTGEKVFLECVQDMDHENMFWYRQDPGLGLRLIYFSYDVKMKEKGDIPEGYSVSREKKERFSLILESASTNQTSMYLCASSLKSGYLPYEQYFGPGTRLTVT.

CDR3 sequence: CASSPQGFHTIYF. The CDR3 region has the DNA TGTGCCAGCAGCCCCCAAGGGTTTCACACCATATATTTT. The V call is TRBV7-9, the J call TRBJ1-3, with D hard to call. CDR1 and CDR2 (germline): SEHNR, FQNEAQ (reference sequence). CDR3 length equals 13 residues. V lost 5 bases and J lost 8, with 13 bases in between.

V usage is TRBV9 and J usage is TRBJ1-4, with D uncertain. CDR1 is SGDLS, CDR2 YYNGEE, per germline. V was shortened by 1 base and J by 6 bases, with 13 bases between the two germline ends. The CDR3 extends over 15 amino acids. The CDR3 is CASSVQHGEDEKLFF. In DNA form, the CDR3 reads TGTGCCAGCAGCGTACAACATGGTGAGGATGAAAAACTGTTTTTT.

This chain uses TRBV7-9 with TRBJ2-5; 8 bases agree with TRBD2. V lost 6 bases and J lost 11; bases outside the gene matches: 17. The CDR3 runs to 15 residues. CDR1 is SEHNR, CDR2 FQNEAQ, per germline (reference sequence). DNA for the CDR3: TGTGCCAGCAGGGATTTACTTAGCGGGAAGGGGGAGCAGTACTTC. Translation: CASRDLLSGKGEQYF.

The chain uses TRBV29-1 and TRBJ2-1, with 7 bases matching TRBD2. This CDR3 contains 12 residues. The J segment lost 8 bases and the V segment lost 5 bases, leaving 6 bases of the junction unmatched. From germline, CDR1 is SQVTM and CDR2 ANQGSEA. The CDR3 spells CSVPTSSDEQFF. Written as DNA, the CDR3 is TGCAGCGTTCCGACTAGCAGCGATGAGCAGTTCTTC.

The sample holds one count of this clone. V is TRBV9 and J is TRBJ2-7; 7 positions agree with TRBD1. The CDR3 is 16 residues long. CDR1 is SGDLS, CDR2 YYNGEE, per germline. J gave up 2 bases and V 0 bases, and 8 bases lay outside the gene matches. The CDR3: CASSVAPDRDTYEQYF. The CDR3 DNA follows: TGTGCCAGCAGCGTAGCCCCCGACAGGGATACCTACGAGCAGTACTTC.

The CDR3 sequence: CASSPSYSNQPQHF. The CDR3 nucleotides read TGTGCCAGCAGCCCGTCCTATAGCAATCAGCCCCAGCATTTT. The rearrangement links TRBV9 to TRBJ1-5; D is ambiguous. The V end was cut by 4 bases, the J end by 0 bases, with 8 bases between. Germline assignment: CDR1 SGDLS and CDR2 YYNGEE. The length of the CDR3 is 14 residues.

With respect to this clone: This sample also contains other DNA sequences that code for the same CDR3. The chain links TRBV27 to TRBJ1-5; D is possibly TRBD1 (5 bases). V was pared by 2 bases and J by 4 bases, with 9 bases between. CDR1 is MNHEY, CDR2 SMNVEV, per germline (reference sequence). The CDR3 has 14 residues. CDR3 coding DNA: TGTGCCAGCAGTTTAGTGGGGGGGAATCAGCCCCAGCATTTT. Translating gives CASSLVGGNQPQHF.

This rearrangement joins TRBV6-5 to TRBJ2-1; 9 nucleotides agree with TRBD1. With 0 bases clipped from V and 10 bases from J, the junction kept 7 bases outside the gene matches. The CDR3 runs to 15 residues. Germline CDR1 reads MNHEY; CDR2 reads SVGAGI. The CDR3 sequence is CASSYSARQGGEQFF. In DNA form, the CDR3 reads TGTGCCAGCAGTTACTCGGCCCGACAGGGGGGCGAGCAGTTCTTC.

As to this clone: A much larger clone differs from this one at a single base, so this may be a read error. Distinct nucleotide sequences in the sample also encode this CDR3. The rearrangement uses TRBV5-6 and TRBJ2-7, with 7 positions matching TRBD1. V gave up 3 bases and J gave up 3 bases; unmatched junction bases: 0. Looked up from germline, CDR1 is SGHDT and CDR2 is YYEEEE. The CDR3 consists of 12 residues. The CDR3 reads CASSSGGYEQYF. CDR3 coding DNA: TGTGCCAGCAGCTCAGGGGGCTACGAGCAGTACTTC.

Regarding this clone: The identical CDR3 is also encoded by other nucleotide sequences in the sample. The CDR3 region is CASSLRQSYEQYF. The CDR3 nucleotides are TGTGCCAGCAGTTTGCGGCAGTCCTACGAGCAGTACTTC. This chain joins TRBV27 and TRBJ2-7, with no clear D. Trimming removed 3 bases from V and 1 base from J, with 7 bases in between. The CDR3 extends over 13 amino acids. Germline CDR1 is MNHEY and CDR2 is SMNVEV (reference sequence).

The gene calls are TRBV5-5 and TRBJ2-1, with TRBD1 matching 7 bases. V shed 4 bases, J shed 0 bases, and the junction held 4 bases outside the gene matches. The germline V gene encodes CDR1 SGHKS and CDR2 YYEKEE (reference sequence). This CDR3 region has 15 residues. The CDR3 sequence: CASSNRDSSYNEQFF. The CDR3 DNA reads TGTGCCAGCAGCAACCGGGACAGCTCCTACAATGAGCAGTTCTTC. The complete variable domain, with remaining parts taken from reference TRBV5-5 and TRBJ2-1, reads DAGVTQSPTHLIKTRGQQVTLRCSPISGHKSVSWYQQVLGQGPQFIFQYYEKEERGRGNFPDRFSARQFPNYSSELNVNALLLGDSALYLCASSNRDSSYNEQFFGPGTRLTVL.

As to this clone: The same CDR3 also results from other DNA sequences found in this sample. J is TRBJ2-7 and V is TRBV7-9; 7 bases agree with TRBD2. The germline CDR1 and CDR2 sequences are SEHNR and FQNEAQ (reference sequence). Trimming took 5 bases from V and 7 from J; bases not matched to a gene: 2. This CDR3 is built from 11 residues. CDR3 sequence: CASSPGGEQYF. The CDR3 DNA reads as TGTGCCAGCAGCCCCGGGGGGGAGCAGTACTTC.

J is TRBJ2-2 and V is TRBV2; D is undetermined. This CDR3 is 12 amino acids long. The germline V gene has CDR1 SNHLY and CDR2 FYNNEI. V was cut by 4 bases and J by 8 bases, with 8 bases left in between. The CDR3, as DNA: TGTGCCAGCAGTGGGAGTATTGGGGAGCTGTTTTTT. It specifies CASSGSIGELFF.